The 15 T cell receptor beta chains reported below all come from one sample, sequenced in a study of T cell changes during pregnancy in multiple sclerosis. The protocol was immunoSEQ multiplex PCR, while the TCRdb copy is restricted to in-frame clones and leaves out a portion. The sample lists about 74,000 clones, 75% to 90% occurring once. The sample consisted of peripheral blood, taken before pregnancy. The receptor source for this set is a female donor with multiple sclerosis, enrolled in a pregnancy study.

This chain joins TRBV30 and TRBJ2-3; 9 bases map to TRBD2. The germline gives CDR1 GTSNPN, CDR2 SVGIG (reference sequence). V shed 0 bases and J 12 bases; nucleotides not matched to a gene: 13. The CDR3 consists of 15 residues. The CDR3 loop is CAWSVPEAGGDYQYF. The CDR3 DNA reads as TGTGCCTGGAGTGTACCGGAAGCGGGAGGCGACTACCAGTATTTT.

The chain links TRBV9 to TRBJ2-2; D gene uncertain. This CDR3 contains 14 residues. Germline CDR1 SGDLS, CDR2 YYNGEE. Trimming took 0 bases from V and 6 from J, leaving 9 bases between them. The CDR3 loop reads CASSVAGQPGELFF. Here the CDR3 DNA reads TGTGCCAGCAGCGTAGCGGGTCAACCCGGGGAGCTGTTTTTT.

This clone was counted a few times. The chain joins TRBV5-5 to TRBJ1-5, with D tentatively TRBD1 (6 bases). Germline CDR1 is SGHKS and CDR2 is YYEKEE (reference sequence). The ends were cut back, 2 bases at V and 14 bases at J, with 14 bases in the middle. The length of the CDR3 is 12 residues. The DNA for the CDR3 is TGTGCCAGCAGCTTCTCTGGGGGGGACAAGCATTTT. Translation gives CASSFSGGDKHF. Variable domain in full (rest from reference TRBV5-5 and TRBJ1-5): DAGVTQSPTHLIKTRGQQVTLRCSPISGHKSVSWYQQVLGQGPQFIFQYYEKEERGRGNFPDRFSARQFPNYSSELNVNALLLGDSALYLCASSFSGGDKHFGDGTRLSIL.

This clone was observed a few times. This chain joins TRBV5-1 and TRBJ1-3, with D maybe TRBD1 (6 bases). Per the germline V gene, CDR1 is SGHRS and CDR2 is YFSETQ. This CDR3 spans 17 amino acids. V lost 0 bases, J lost 3 bases, and 16 bases lay in between. CDR3 sequence (DNA): TGCGCCAGCAGCTTGGAGCCAGCAGGGGCGGTTGGAAACACCATATATTTT. Residues: CASSLEPAGAVGNTIYF.

The CDR3 sequence is CASSEYQTPTSNYGYTF. The CDR3 DNA follows: TGTGCCAGCAGTGAATACCAGACACCCACGTCTAACTATGGCTACACCTTC. The J gene is TRBJ1-2, the V gene TRBV6-1; D ambiguous. Trimming stripped 2 bases from V and 0 bases from J, with 16 bases between. Germline CDR1 is MNHNS and CDR2 is SASEGT. The CDR3 sequence is 17 residues long.

The rearrangement joins TRBV5-6 to TRBJ1-2; D possibly corresponds to TRBD1 (5 bases). Germline CDR1 is SGHDT and CDR2 is YYEEEE. The CDR3 consists of 17 residues. Trimming shortened V by 0 bases and J by 3 bases, and 18 bases separated the two germline ends. The DNA of the CDR3 is TGTGCCAGCAGCTTGGAACGCACCAGGGCAAGGGACTATGGCTACACCTTC. It codes for CASSLERTRARDYGYTF.

The chain links TRBV5-1 to TRBJ2-2; TRBD1 might be the D (6 bases). The CDR3 consists of 14 residues. V was clipped by 2 bases and J by 2 bases, with 7 bases between them. Germline-derived CDR1 and CDR2 are SGHRS and YFSETQ. The CDR3 spells CASSFRGNTGELFF. CDR3 in DNA: TGCGCCAGCAGCTTCAGGGGCAACACCGGGGAGCTGTTTTTT.

The CDR3 region is CASRGSGGRNEQFF. CDR3 DNA: TGTGCCAGTAGGGGAAGCGGGGGGCGGAATGAGCAGTTCTTC. The rearrangement joins TRBV19 to TRBJ2-1; 9 positions agree with TRBD2. Per germline, CDR1 LNHDA and CDR2 SQIVND (reference sequence). The CDR3 has 14 amino acids. After removal of 6 bases from V and 7 bases from J, the junction contained 7 bases not matched to a gene.

The rearrangement uses TRBV30 and TRBJ1-4, with 9 bases lining up with TRBD1. Unmatched junction bases numbered 6, after V lost 0 bases and J lost 7 bases. Germline loops: CDR1 GTSNPN, CDR2 SVGIG (reference sequence). The CDR3 is made up of 15 amino acids. This CDR3 is CAWSVRTGVFEKLFF. As DNA, the CDR3 is TGTGCCTGGAGTGTCCGGACAGGGGTTTTTGAAAAACTGTTTTTT.

J is TRBJ2-4 and V is TRBV2, with 7 positions matching TRBD2. With V trimmed by 6 bases and J by 0 bases, 8 bases remained unmatched. The CDR3 runs to 16 residues. The V gene's germline CDR1 is SNHLY and CDR2 FYNNEI. The CDR3 sequence: CASRERTRLAKNIQYF. The DNA of the CDR3 is TGTGCCAGCAGGGAGAGGACTAGGCTAGCCAAAAACATTCAGTACTTC.

The chain is built from TRBV21-1 and TRBJ1-1; TRBD1 is the table's D call, not checked against the DNA. TRBV21-1 counts as a pseudogene. This CDR3 comprises 13 residues. CDR3 nucleotide sequence: TGTGCCAGGATTACATCAAATGACACTGAAGCTTTCTTT. Protein: CARITSNDTEAFF.

CDR3 sequence reads: CASSQHRSAGTEAFF. CDR3 nucleotide sequence: TGTGCCAGCAGCCAACACAGGAGCGCGGGGACTGAAGCTTTCTTT. The chain has TRBV4-2 and TRBJ1-1; tentative D call: TRBD1 (5 bases). The germline gives CDR1 LGHNA, CDR2 YNFKEQ. Trimming removed 2 bases from V and 5 bases from J, with 15 bases in between. The CDR3 covers 15 residues.

The V call is TRBV6-6, the J call TRBJ1-4; 8 bases align to TRBD1. Trimming removed 7 bases from V and 6 bases from J; junction bases left unmatched: 10. The CDR3 covers 15 residues. Per germline, CDR1 MNHNY and CDR2 SVGAGI (reference sequence). The DNA of the CDR3 is TGTGCCAGCACCCCAGGGGGCCGAGAACATGAAAAACTGTTTTTT. This encodes CASTPGGREHEKLFF.

The chain employs TRBV6-4 and TRBJ1-1; D perhaps matches TRBD1 (5 bases). There are 14 residues in the CDR3. The V end lost 3 bases, the J end lost 0 bases, and 8 bases lay between the germline ends. Germline loops: CDR1 MRHNA, CDR2 SNTAGT. The CDR3 loop reads CASSEGHMNTEAFF. The CDR3 coding sequence is TGTGCCAGCAGTGAGGGGCACATGAACACTGAAGCTTTCTTT.

The chain recombines TRBV2 with TRBJ2-7; the match to TRBD2 covers 7 bases. V was pared by 3 bases and J by 5 bases, with 16 bases of the junction left unmatched. From germline, CDR1 is SNHLY and CDR2 FYNNEI. The CDR3 runs 17 residues. CDR3 sequence: CASSELGAGTLRNEQYF. CDR3 nucleotide sequence: TGTGCCAGCAGTGAGTTAGGAGCGGGAACTCTGCGGAACGAGCAGTACTTC.